One sample yielded the 22 T cell receptor beta chains listed below, sequenced in a study of blood T cell repertoires in COVID-19. The protocol was immunoSEQ multiplex PCR, while the TCRdb copy is restricted to in-frame clones and leaves out a portion. The data contain 150,000 or so clones, approximately 78% of them singletons. The sequenced sample was peripheral blood. The receptors were gathered from a human donor with acute or convalescent COVID-19. The donor label of this sample is uncertain.

This chain joins TRBV6-6 and TRBJ2-7; weak D call: TRBD1 (5 bases). V was trimmed by 7 bases and J by 7 bases, leaving 17 bases between them. The CDR3 spans 13 residues. CDR1 and CDR2 from the germline V gene are MNHNY and SVGAGI (reference sequence). CDR3 nucleotides: TGTGCCAGCACTCCTCGCAGGGTGGAAGAGCAGTACTTC. It translates to CASTPRRVEEQYF.

The chain couples TRBV5-1 to TRBJ1-2; TRBD1 might be the D (6 bases). Between the trimmed V and J ends, which lost 0 bases and 6 bases, there was a span of 18 bases. Germline CDR1 SGHRS, CDR2 YFSETQ. This CDR3 comprises 16 residues. CDR3 protein: CASSLDRAELGDGYTF. The CDR3 DNA follows: TGCGCCAGCAGCTTGGACAGGGCTGAGCTAGGAGATGGCTACACCTTC.

The gene calls are TRBV18 and TRBJ2-2; a possible D gene is TRBD1 (5 bases). Germline values: CDR1 KGHSH, CDR2 LQKENI. V lost 5 bases and J 0 bases, leaving 19 bases between the germline ends. The CDR3 is 18 residues long. The chain's CDR3 is CASSSAISGNANTGELFF. CDR3 nucleotides: TGTGCCAGCTCAAGTGCGATCTCAGGGAACGCGAACACCGGGGAGCTGTTTTTT.

V gene TRBV3-1 (or the pseudogene TRBV3-2) combines with J gene TRBJ2-1, with 9 bases matching TRBD2. The CDR3 length is 15 residues. Germline V gene sequence: CDR1 LGHDT, CDR2 YNNKEL (reference sequence). J lost 7 bases, V lost 1 base, and 5 bases had no gene match. CDR3 in amino acids: CASSQVSGGQNEQFF. The CDR3 DNA follows: TGTGCCAGCAGCCAAGTCAGCGGGGGGCAAAATGAGCAGTTCTTC.

This clone was seen only once. The chain couples TRBV3-1 (or the pseudogene TRBV3-2) to TRBJ1-6, with 10 nucleotides matching TRBD1. The CDR3 is 16 amino acids. J lost 10 bases, V lost 4 bases, and 10 bases had no gene match. The germline CDR1 and CDR2 sequences are LGHDT and YNNKEL (reference sequence). The CDR3 loop reads CASSPTGGWLGSPLHF. For the CDR3, the DNA is TGTGCCAGCAGCCCGACAGGGGGCTGGTTAGGATCACCCCTCCACTTT.

V usage is TRBV27 and J usage is TRBJ2-7, with D perhaps matching TRBD1 (6 bases). V was trimmed by 5 bases and J by 0 bases, leaving 20 bases between them. Germline values: CDR1 MNHEY, CDR2 SMNVEV (reference sequence). CDR3 length: 17 residues. CDR3 bases: TGTGCCAGCAGTCCGGGGACATCAAAACTTCCCTCCTACGAGCAGTACTTC. This translates into CASSPGTSKLPSYEQYF.

V and J are TRBV3-1 (or the pseudogene TRBV3-2) and TRBJ1-1; D call uncertain. Germline CDR1 reads LGHDT; CDR2 reads YNNKEL (reference sequence). This CDR3 has 14 residues. Trimming left V 2 bases short and J 4 bases short, with 11 bases between. The CDR3 coding sequence is TGTGCCAGCAGCCAACTTGCGCTCGGCACTGAAGCTTTCTTT. It yields the protein CASSQLALGTEAFF.

The rearrangement uses TRBV4-1 and TRBJ1-1; TRBD1 aligns across 7 bases. J was trimmed by 4 bases and V by 4 bases; bases with no gene match: 9. Germline V gene sequence: CDR1 MGHRA, CDR2 YSYEKL. The length of the CDR3 is 15 residues. Here the CDR3 reads CASSRDRVGSTEAFF. The DNA for the CDR3 is TGCGCCAGCAGCCGAGACAGGGTAGGTAGCACTGAAGCTTTCTTT.

The chain employs TRBV11-2 and TRBJ2-7, with 7 bases fitting TRBD1. The CDR3 is 13 residues long. Germline loops: CDR1 SGHAT, CDR2 FQNNGV. V lost 7 bases, J lost 2 bases, and 5 bases stayed unmatched. The chain's CDR3 is CASTPDRTYEQYF. In nucleotides, the CDR3 is TGTGCCAGCACCCCGGACAGGACCTACGAGCAGTACTTC.

This chain links TRBV14 with TRBJ1-6; D may be TRBD1 (6 bases). Trimming cost V 4 bases and J 3 bases, with 10 bases left between them. Germline CDR1 reads SGHDN; CDR2 reads FVKESK. This CDR3 is built from 15 residues. The CDR3 nucleotides read TGTGCCAGCAGCCCCACAGGGAACTATAATTCACCCCTCCACTTT. It encodes CASSPTGNYNSPLHF.

Here the CDR3 DNA reads TGTGCCAGCAGTCTCGTTCCTACAACTAATGAAAAACTGTTTTTT. This encodes CASSLVPTTNEKLFF. The chain carries TRBV2 and TRBJ1-4; no clear D gene. The V gene's germline CDR1 is SNHLY and CDR2 FYNNEI. V was clipped by 5 bases and J by 0 bases, with 10 bases between them. The CDR3 totals 15 residues. Full variable domain (outside the CDR3, taken from reference TRBV2 and TRBJ1-4): EPEVTQTPSHQVTQMGQEVILRCVPISNHLYFYWYRQILGQKVEFLVSFYNNEISEKSEIFDDQFSVERPDGSNFTLKIRSTKLEDSAMYFCASSLVPTTNEKLFFGSGTQLSVL.

In this sample, this clone is medium-sized. The genes are TRBV7-9 and TRBJ1-2; TRBD1 aligns across 8 bases. V dropped 3 bases and J dropped 0; count of bases not matched to a gene: 6. The germline gives CDR1 SEHNR, CDR2 FQNEAQ (reference sequence). This CDR3 region has 16 residues. In DNA form, the CDR3 reads TGTGCCAGCAGCTTGAAGGACAGGGAGGCTAACTATGGCTACACCTTC. As protein: CASSLKDREANYGYTF.

This clone appeared a few times. The junction departs from the called germline gene at one end, perhaps through a read error. The genes are TRBV6-1 and TRBJ1-2; D uncertain. This CDR3 spans 13 amino acids. Per germline, CDR1 MNHNS and CDR2 SASEGT. The CDR3 loop is CASREGIRMGYTF. DNA of the CDR3: TGTGCCAGCAGAGAAGGGATCAGGATGGGCTACACCTTC.

V usage is TRBV6-6 and J usage is TRBJ1-3; D is ambiguous. The germline gives CDR1 MNHNY, CDR2 SVGAGI (reference sequence). This CDR3 comprises 13 residues. With 6 bases removed from V and 4 bases from J, the gap between germline ends came to 10 bases. The CDR3: CASSYSSGNTIYF. The CDR3 bases are TGTGCCAGCAGCTACAGCTCCGGAAACACCATATATTTT.

This rearrangement joins TRBV2 to TRBJ1-6, with TRBD1 matching over 7 bases. Germline values: CDR1 SNHLY, CDR2 FYNNEI. This CDR3 is built from 15 residues. V gave up 6 bases and J gave up 4 bases; unmatched junction bases: 6. The CDR3: CASRVTGQYNSPLHF. CDR3 sequence (DNA): TGTGCCAGCAGGGTGACAGGGCAGTATAATTCACCCCTCCACTTT.

V and J are TRBV11-3 and TRBJ2-2; possible D gene TRBD2, 6 bases. The V end lost 7 bases, the J end lost 3 bases, and 12 bases lay between the germline ends. Per germline, CDR1 SGHNT and CDR2 YENEEA. This CDR3 contains 14 residues. CDR3 sequence reads: CASTLGGDTGELFF. As DNA, the CDR3 is TGTGCCAGCACCCTGGGGGGTGACACCGGGGAGCTGTTTTTT.

This clone occurred once. The chain recombines TRBV3-1 (or the pseudogene TRBV3-2) with TRBJ1-2; D uncertain. This CDR3 spans 12 amino acids. CDR1 and CDR2 from the germline V gene are LGHDT and YNNKEL (reference sequence). Between the trimmed V and J ends, which lost 3 bases and 3 bases, there was a span of 5 bases. This chain's CDR3 is CASSQGHYGYTF. The CDR3 DNA reads TGTGCCAGCAGCCAGGGCCACTATGGCTACACCTTC.

The sample holds a few counts of this clone. The rearrangement joins TRBV30 to TRBJ2-2; tentatively, D is TRBD1 (5 bases). Per germline, CDR1 GTSNPN and CDR2 SVGIG (reference sequence). Between the trimmed V and J ends, which lost 6 bases and 3 bases, there was a span of 20 bases. The CDR3 runs 16 residues. The CDR3 protein is CACKAGLVVDTGELFF. The CDR3 DNA sequence: TGTGCCTGTAAGGCAGGGTTAGTGGTCGACACCGGGGAGCTGTTTTTT.

V usage is TRBV4-1 and J usage is TRBJ2-3; D uncertain. The CDR3 length is 15 residues. Germline V gives CDR1 MGHRA, CDR2 YSYEKL. V lost 4 bases to trimming and J lost 3 bases, with 14 bases between them. In DNA, the CDR3 is TGCGCCAGCAGCCCGGCTAGGCAATTTACAGATACGCAGTATTTT. Translated: CASSPARQFTDTQYF.

The rearrangement joins TRBV7-8 to TRBJ2-7; D unclear. Trimming removed 2 bases at V and 7 bases at J, with 15 bases between. The CDR3 extends over 14 amino acids. Germline assignment: CDR1 SGHVS and CDR2 FQNEAQ. The CDR3 nucleotides are TGTGCCAGCAGCTTATCTCTATCCCTGAGGGAGCAGTACTTC. Protein product: CASSLSLSLREQYF.

The rearrangement links TRBV5-1 to TRBJ2-7; D is ambiguous. CDR3 length equals 14 residues. V dropped 3 bases and J dropped 3 bases, with 13 bases sitting between them. In germline, CDR1 is SGHRS, CDR2 YFSETQ. This CDR3 reads CASSSSGGFYEQYF. The CDR3 coding sequence is TGCGCCAGCAGCTCCTCCGGCGGATTCTACGAGCAGTACTTC.

In this sample, this clone turned up a few times. The chain is built from TRBV6-5 and TRBJ1-4; D is perhaps TRBD1 (5 bases). V lost 5 bases to trimming and J lost 7 bases, with 11 bases between them. CDR3 length equals 13 residues. Germline CDR1 reads MNHEY; CDR2 reads SVGAGI. This chain's CDR3 is CASSPPGGEKLFF. As DNA, the CDR3 is TGTGCCAGCAGTCCTCCGGGGGGTGAAAAACTGTTTTTT.